Presented here are 6 T cell receptor beta chains from one specimen sequenced in a study of T cell responses to AZD1222 COVID-19 vaccine (dated by TCRdb to about 2021). Explained via the paper, the time point label denotes: baseline before first vaccination. Receptors were amplified or captured by the immunoSEQ multiplex PCR assay. Here the immuneACCESS table is served through TCRdb, limited to in-frame sequences with V and J called. Missing clones are a known gap in these copies; in checked studies unresolved V genes cover under half, and the rest lacks a known reason. Here the sample has 95,000 to 120,000 clones; just over 85% occur a single time. The top ten clones comprise over 3% of the sample. The input for sequencing was peripheral blood, taken on day 0 of AZD1222 vaccination. Every receptor here comes from an adult in good health.

The chain has TRBV15 and TRBJ2-4; no clear D gene. V dropped 1 base and J dropped 14 bases, with 24 bases sitting between them. Germline-derived CDR1 and CDR2 are LNHNV and YYDKDF (reference sequence). There are 16 residues in the CDR3. CDR3 bases: TGTGCCACCAGCAGAGGCCGCGATGGGCCGAAACGAAAGGAGTACTTC. Residues: CATSRGRDGPKRKEYF.

The chain recombines TRBV5-8 with TRBJ1-2; maybe TRBD1 (5 bases). Trimming cost V 4 bases and J 5 bases, with 18 bases left between them. The CDR3 loop spans 15 amino acids. Germline-derived CDR1 and CDR2 are SGHTS and YDEGEE. CDR3 residues: CASSHGGVSLYGYTF. The CDR3 DNA reads TGTGCCAGCAGCCATGGAGGGGTTAGCCTTTATGGCTACACCTTC.

V usage is TRBV6-5 and J usage is TRBJ2-1; D might be TRBD2 (5 bases). Trimming stripped 2 bases from V and 0 bases from J, with 8 bases between. Germline V CDR1 and CDR2: MNHEY, SVGAGI. The CDR3 is 15 residues long. For the CDR3, the DNA is TGTGCCAGCAGTTACAGGGAGAGCTCCTACAATGAGCAGTTCTTC. This codes for CASSYRESSYNEQFF.

This chain links TRBV7-2 with TRBJ1-5, with D tentatively TRBD1 (5 bases). Germline values: CDR1 SGHTA, CDR2 FQGNSA. The length of the CDR3 is 15 residues. The V gene lost 4 bases and the J gene lost 4 bases, with 14 bases spanning the gap. CDR3 coding DNA: TGTGCCAGCAGCTCCATGGGGGACGGAAATCAGCCCCAGCATTTT. It translates to CASSSMGDGNQPQHF.

The V and J genes are TRBV20-1 and TRBJ2-3; D is perhaps TRBD1 or TRBD2 (5 bases each). Germline V lookup: CDR1 DFQATT, CDR2 SNEGSKA (reference sequence). V shed 3 bases and J shed 2 bases, with 12 bases lying between them. The CDR3 runs 14 residues. The CDR3: CSASRDGNTDTQYF. DNA for the CDR3: TGCAGTGCTAGTAGGGACGGAAACACAGATACGCAGTATTTT.

In this sample, this clone turned up once. The V gene is TRBV3-1 (or the pseudogene TRBV3-2), the J gene TRBJ2-5; no clear D. CDR1 is LGHDT and CDR2 is YNNKEL in the germline V gene (reference sequence). V shed 3 bases and J shed 1 base, with 0 bases lying between them. The CDR3 is made up of 11 amino acids. The CDR3 coding sequence is TGTGCCAGCAGCCACCAAGAGACCCAGTACTTC. Translating gives CASSHQETQYF.